This TCR beta chain originates from a study of blood T cell repertoires in COVID-19. The CDR3 length is 14 residues. The germline V and J ends were trimmed by 5 bases and 5 bases, with 16 bases remaining between them. The V gene's germline CDR1 is MNHEY and CDR2 SVGEGT. Original data processing: It was from reference gene primer amplification that nucleated cell counts were estimated. Produced via immunoSEQ multiplex PCR; TCRdb's table is partial and in-frame only. From that table come the V and J calls and clone size; the DNA was used to work out D and trimming. The repertoire includes about 220,000 clones, about 78% of them detected once, and 7.2% sits in the top ten.

This TCR came from a woman aged 70 to 79 with acute or convalescent COVID-19. Sequenced input: peripheral blood. The chain has TRBV6-2 or TRBV6-3 and TRBJ2-7; TRBD2 is a possible D gene (6 bases). The CDR3 reads CASSRDGGTNEQYF. CDR3 nucleotides: TGTGCCAGCAGTCGGGACGGAGGGACGAACGAGCAGTACTTC.